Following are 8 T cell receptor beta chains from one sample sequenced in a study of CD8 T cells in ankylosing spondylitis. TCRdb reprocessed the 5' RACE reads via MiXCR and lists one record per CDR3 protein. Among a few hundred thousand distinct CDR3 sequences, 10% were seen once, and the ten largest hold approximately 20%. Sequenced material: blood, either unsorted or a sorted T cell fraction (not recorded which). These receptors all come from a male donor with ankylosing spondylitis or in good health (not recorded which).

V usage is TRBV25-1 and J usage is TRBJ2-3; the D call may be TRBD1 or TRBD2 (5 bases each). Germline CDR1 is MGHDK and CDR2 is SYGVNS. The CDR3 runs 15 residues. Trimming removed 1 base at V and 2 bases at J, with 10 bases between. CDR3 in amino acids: CASSESGLDTDTQYF. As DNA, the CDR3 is TGTGCCAGCAGTGAATCGGGGCTTGACACAGATACGCAGTATTTT.

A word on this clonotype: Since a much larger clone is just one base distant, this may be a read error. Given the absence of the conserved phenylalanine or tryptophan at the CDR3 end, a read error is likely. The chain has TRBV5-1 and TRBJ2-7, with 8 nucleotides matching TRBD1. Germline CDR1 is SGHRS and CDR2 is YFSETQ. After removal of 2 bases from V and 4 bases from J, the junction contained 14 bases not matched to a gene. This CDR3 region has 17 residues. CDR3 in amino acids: CASSLKLYGTGAYEQYL. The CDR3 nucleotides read TGCGCCAGCAGCTTAAAGTTGTACGGGACAGGAGCTTACGAGCAGTACTTG.

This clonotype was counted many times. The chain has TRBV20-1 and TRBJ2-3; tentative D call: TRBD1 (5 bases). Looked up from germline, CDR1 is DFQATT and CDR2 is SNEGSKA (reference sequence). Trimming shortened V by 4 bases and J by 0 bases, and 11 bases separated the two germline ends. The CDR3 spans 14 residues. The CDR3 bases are TGCAGTGCTAAGGTGCCAGGGAGCACAGATACGCAGTATTTT. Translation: CSAKVPGSTDTQYF.

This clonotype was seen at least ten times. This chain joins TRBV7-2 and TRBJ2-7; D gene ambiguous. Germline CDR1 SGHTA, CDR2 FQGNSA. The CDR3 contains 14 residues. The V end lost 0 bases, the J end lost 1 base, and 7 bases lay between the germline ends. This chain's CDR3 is CASSLARVSYEQYF. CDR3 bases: TGTGCCAGCAGCTTAGCCCGGGTATCCTACGAGCAGTACTTC. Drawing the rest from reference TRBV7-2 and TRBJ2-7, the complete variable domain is GAGVSQSPSNKVTEKGKDVELRCDPISGHTALYWYRQSLGQGLEFLIYFQGNSAPDKSGLPSDRFSAERTGGSVSTLTIQRTQQEDSAVYLCASSLARVSYEQYFGPGTRLTVT.

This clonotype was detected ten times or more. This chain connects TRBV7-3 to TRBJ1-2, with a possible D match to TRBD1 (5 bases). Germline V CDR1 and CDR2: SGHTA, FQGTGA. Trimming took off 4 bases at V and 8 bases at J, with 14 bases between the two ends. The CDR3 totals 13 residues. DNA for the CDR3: TGTGCCAGCAGCTATAGGCCGGGGGAAGGCTACACCTTC. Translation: CASSYRPGEGYTF.

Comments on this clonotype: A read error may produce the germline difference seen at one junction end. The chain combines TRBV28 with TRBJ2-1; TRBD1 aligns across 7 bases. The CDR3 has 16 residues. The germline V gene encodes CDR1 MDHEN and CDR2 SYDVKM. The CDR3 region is CAGSHNRGGSYNEQFF. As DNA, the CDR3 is TGTGCCGGCAGTCACAACAGGGGTGGTTCCTACAATGAGCAGTTCTTC.

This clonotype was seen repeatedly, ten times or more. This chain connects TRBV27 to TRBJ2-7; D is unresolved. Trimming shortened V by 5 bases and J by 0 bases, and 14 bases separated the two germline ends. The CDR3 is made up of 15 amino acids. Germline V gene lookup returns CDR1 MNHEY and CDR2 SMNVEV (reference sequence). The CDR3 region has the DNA TGTGCCAGCAGTCACAGTGGTGCTAGCTCCTACGAGCAGTACTTC. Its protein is CASSHSGASSYEQYF.

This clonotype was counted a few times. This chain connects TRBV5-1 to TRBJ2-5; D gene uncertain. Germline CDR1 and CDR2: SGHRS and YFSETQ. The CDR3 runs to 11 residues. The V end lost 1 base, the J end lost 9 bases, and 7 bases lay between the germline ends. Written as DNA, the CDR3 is TGCGCCAGCAGCTTGTCGAGTTCCCAGTACTTC. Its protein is CASSLSSSQYF.